The 3 T cell receptor beta chains given below trace back to one sample, sequenced in a study of CD8 T cells in Susac syndrome. The authors reverse transcribed roughly 0.5 to 1 ug RNA with random hexamers. A single record per CDR3 protein comes from TCRdb applying MiXCR to the immunoSEQ multiplex PCR reads. Of around 180,000 distinct CDR3 sequences in the sample, nearly 97% were seen once. Sequencing was carried out using CD4+ T cells from PBMCs. The receptors were gathered from a human donor with multiple sclerosis.

The V and J genes are TRBV3-1 and TRBJ1-2; tentative D call: TRBD1 (5 bases). V lost 3 bases, J lost 2 bases, and 7 bases lay in between. This CDR3 contains 13 residues. The V gene's germline CDR1 is LGHDT and CDR2 YNNKEL (reference sequence). The CDR3 here is CASSHDSNYGYTF. For the CDR3, the DNA is TGTGCCAGCAGCCATGACAGCAACTATGGCTACACCTTC. The complete variable domain, with remaining parts taken from reference TRBV3-1 and TRBJ1-2, reads DTAVSQTPKYLVTQMGNDKSIKCEQNLGHDTMYWYKQDSKKFLKIMFSYNNKELIINETVPNRFSPKSPDKAHLNLHINSLELGDSAVYFCASSHDSNYGYTFGSGTRLTVV.

The chain recombines TRBV25-1 with TRBJ1-1; 9 bases are shared with TRBD1. The V segment lost 7 bases and the J segment 3 bases; nucleotides outside the gene matches: 3. The CDR3 sequence is 13 residues long. The germline CDR1 and CDR2 sequences are MGHDK and SYGVNS. The CDR3 DNA sequence: TGTGCCAGCATAGGACAGGGGTACACTGAAGCTTTCTTT. Protein product: CASIGQGYTEAFF. The whole variable domain, remainder taken from reference TRBV25-1 and TRBJ1-1, is EADIYQTPRYLVIGTGKKITLECSQTMGHDKMYWYQQDPGMELHLIHYSYGVNSTEKGDLSSESTVSRIRTEHFPLTLESARPSHTSQYLCASIGQGYTEAFFGQGTRLTVV.

This chain joins TRBV24-1 and TRBJ1-6; tentatively, D is TRBD1 (6 bases). Germline assignment: CDR1 KGHDR and CDR2 SFDVKD. Trimming shortened V by 6 bases and J by 9 bases, and 11 bases separated the two germline ends. The CDR3 loop spans 13 amino acids. The CDR3 DNA reads TGTGCCACCAGTCCAGGGGCGAGTTCACCCCTCCACTTT. Translated: CATSPGASSPLHF.